This is a list of T cell receptor beta chains from one sample in a study of T-cell memory formation after mild COVID-19. TCRdb called the 5' RACE reads again in MiXCR, with one record for every CDR3 protein. The sample lists 140,000 to 150,000 distinct CDR3 sequences; around 25% were seen once. The specimen was PBMCs or a T cell subset sorted from them (not recorded which). These receptor sequences come from an adult woman who had mild COVID-19 (a few samples of this study predate the infection). Cell type and time point are not known. The CDR3 runs from the conserved cysteine through the conserved F or W. Fields, in order: J gene, clone size, D gene, V gene, CDR3 protein, CDR3 DNA. A D gene is named only where the DNA matches it firmly. Clone size is not always given. Where it is, it says once, few, many or a class for expanded clones.

TRBJ2-1,.,TRBD2,TRBV7-7,CASSVSAGVNGEQFF,TGTGCTAGCTCAGTGTCAGCGGGAGTTAATGGTGAGCAGTTCTTC
TRBJ2-5,.,.,TRBV4-3,CASSPSSGSQETQYF,TGCGCCAGCAGCCCGTCCTCTGGAAGCCAAGAGACCCAGTACTTC
TRBJ1-2,.,.,TRBV9,CASSVSQSKDGYTF,TGTGCCAGCAGCGTAAGTCAGTCAAAAGATGGCTACACCTTC
TRBJ2-1,few,.,TRBV6-2/TRBV6-3,CASSSQGGARYNEQFF,TGTGCCAGCAGTTCCCAAGGGGGGGCGAGGTACAATGAGCAGTTCTTC
TRBJ2-7,.,TRBD2,TRBV6-2/TRBV6-3,CASSFTGGRAYEQYF,TGTGCCAGCAGCTTTACTGGGGGGAGGGCCTACGAGCAGTACTTC
TRBJ2-3,.,TRBD2,TRBV7-9,CASSYGLADTDTQYF,TGTGCCAGCAGCTACGGACTAGCGGATACAGATACGCAGTATTTT
TRBJ2-5,.,.,TRBV18,CASSPKQGRETQYF,TGTGCCAGCTCACCGAAACAGGGAAGGGAGACCCAGTACTTC
TRBJ2-7,few,TRBD2,TRBV5-1,CASSLGEGSYEQYF,TGCGCCAGCAGCTTGGGGGAGGGTTCCTACGAGCAGTACTTC
TRBJ2-7,.,.,TRBV9,CASSSAGGRAYEQYF,TGTGCCAGCAGCAGCGCAGGGGGGCGCGCCTACGAGCAGTACTTC
TRBJ2-1,few,.,TRBV12-3/TRBV12-4,CASSFNSRDEQFF,TGTGCCAGCAGTTTTAATAGCAGGGATGAGCAGTTCTTC
TRBJ1-2,.,.,TRBV4-1,CASSQPNALGGYTF,TGCGCCAGCAGCCAACCTAACGCCCTTGGAGGCTACACCTTC
TRBJ2-1,.,.,TRBV5-1,CASSPDLKAGNEQFF,TGCGCCAGCAGCCCCGACCTTAAGGCGGGGAATGAGCAGTTCTTC
TRBJ2-7,few,TRBD2,TRBV7-6,CASSPGEGGLVYEQYF,TGTGCCAGCAGCCCTGGGGAGGGAGGGCTGGTCTACGAGCAGTACTTC
TRBJ1-5,.,.,TRBV23-1,CASSRRGTVNQPQHF,TGCGCCAGCAGCCGCCGGGGTACGGTGAATCAGCCCCAGCATTTT
TRBJ2-5,.,.,TRBV10-3,CAISESEETQYF,TGTGCCATCAGTGAGTCGGAAGAGACCCAGTACTTC
TRBJ1-2,few,TRBD1,TRBV24-1,CATSDPDRGGDGYTF,TGTGCCACCAGTGATCCCGACAGGGGCGGGGATGGCTACACCTTC
TRBJ2-7,few,.,TRBV13,CASSLVGLGNSYEQYF,TGTGCCAGCAGCTTAGTCGGGCTGGGAAACTCCTACGAGCAGTACTTC
TRBJ1-5,.,.,TRBV5-4,CASSRGVSNQPQHF,TGTGCCAGCAGCCGCGGGGTTAGCAATCAGCCCCAGCATTTT
TRBJ2-7,few,.,TRBV6-5,CASSYSDQREAPYEQYF,TGTGCCAGCAGTTACTCGGATCAGAGGGAGGCCCCCTACGAGCAGTACTTC
TRBJ2-3,.,.,TRBV15,CATSGRASGDTQYF,TGTGCCACCAGCGGCCGCGCCTCGGGAGATACGCAGTATTTT
TRBJ1-2,few,.,TRBV6-6,CASSDAGAVLNGYTF,TGTGCCAGCTCCGACGCAGGGGCCGTATTAAATGGCTACACCTTC
TRBJ1-6,.,TRBD1,TRBV12-3/TRBV12-4,CASSFKDRGRNSPLHF,TGTGCCAGCAGTTTTAAGGACAGGGGTAGGAATTCACCCCTCCACTTT
TRBJ1-1,few,.,TRBV21-1,CVESGTASEAFF,TGTGTCGAATCCGGGACGGCGAGTGAAGCTTTCTTT
TRBJ2-3,once,.,TRBV7-8,CASSIGTTPVDTQYF,TGTGCCAGCAGCATCGGGACAACCCCCGTAGATACGCAGTATTTT
TRBJ2-1,.,.,TRBV4-3,CASSQDLTYNEQFF,TGCGCCAGCAGCCAAGATCTGACCTACAATGAGCAGTTCTTC
TRBJ1-2,few,.,TRBV24-1,CATSEGYGYTF,TGTGCCACCAGTGAGGGCTATGGCTACACCTTC
TRBJ2-1,.,.,TRBV4-3,CASSQDLGRIGPYNEQFF,TGCGCCAGCAGCCAAGATTTAGGCAGAATAGGCCCCTACAATGAGCAGTTCTTC
TRBJ2-7,few,.,TRBV4-1,CASSRWAGPYEQYF,TGCGCCAGCAGCCGATGGGCAGGGCCCTACGAGCAGTACTTC
TRBJ2-1,few,.,TRBV13,CASSADRMSYNEQFF,TGTGCCAGCAGCGCAGACAGGATGTCCTACAATGAGCAGTTCTTC
TRBJ2-5,few,TRBD2,TRBV24-1,CATSDGSGAEGETQYF,TGTGCCACCAGTGATGGTAGCGGGGCCGAGGGGGAGACCCAGTACTTC
TRBJ2-3,.,TRBD1,TRBV2,CASSVSRGLVENTQYF,TGTGCCAGCAGTGTAAGCAGGGGGCTTGTGGAGAATACGCAGTATTTT
TRBJ2-5,.,.,TRBV14,CASRLTGLETQYF,TGTGCCAGCAGACTCACAGGGCTAGAGACCCAGTACTTC
TRBJ1-6,few,.,TRBV15,CATSSRQGPYYNSPLHF,TGTGCCACCAGCAGCCGCCAAGGCCCCTATTATAATTCACCCCTCCACTTT
TRBJ2-7,.,.,TRBV7-9,CASSGVAMYEQYF,TGTGCCAGCTCCGGGGTGGCTATGTACGAGCAGTACTTC
TRBJ1-1,.,.,TRBV20-1,CSADRQAGRMLRATEAFF,TGCAGTGCTGATCGTCAGGCAGGGAGGATGTTGAGGGCCACTGAAGCTTTCTTT
TRBJ2-7,.,TRBD1,TRBV20-1,CSARIWAGGLNEQYF,TGCAGTGCCCGCATATGGGCAGGGGGTCTCAACGAGCAGTACTTC
TRBJ1-5,once,.,TRBV4-1,CASSLGEDQPQHF,TGCGCCAGCAGCCTTGGGGAGGATCAGCCCCAGCATTTT
TRBJ1-4,.,.,TRBV9,CASSVDNANEKLFF,TGTGCCAGCAGCGTAGATAATGCGAATGAAAAACTGTTTTTT
TRBJ2-3,.,TRBD2,TRBV20-1,CSATGTSGAPTDTQYF,TGCAGTGCTACCGGGACTAGCGGGGCCCCCACAGATACGCAGTATTTT
TRBJ1-2,.,.,TRBV4-3,CASSQDRAGVGYTF,TGCGCCAGCAGCCAAGATAGGGCAGGGGTCGGCTACACCTTC
TRBJ1-2,.,TRBD1,TRBV5-6,CASSSVTGDESGYTF,TGTGCCAGCAGCTCAGTGACAGGGGATGAGAGTGGCTACACCTTC
TRBJ1-1,few,.,TRBV27,CASTPRGFGTEAFF,TGTGCCAGCACCCCGAGGGGGTTCGGCACTGAAGCTTTCTTT
TRBJ2-1,.,.,TRBV12-3/TRBV12-4,CASSLYVDASSYNEQFF,TGTGCCAGCAGTCTCTATGTGGACGCGAGCTCCTACAATGAGCAGTTCTTC
TRBJ2-2,.,.,TRBV7-6,CASSLESGSGELFF,TGTGCCAGCAGCTTAGAGAGTGGGTCGGGGGAGCTGTTTTTT
TRBJ2-2,.,TRBD2,TRBV11-2,CASSLPASGVTGELFF,TGTGCCAGCAGCTTGCCTGCTAGCGGGGTAACCGGGGAGCTGTTTTTT
TRBJ2-7,.,TRBD2,TRBV7-3,CASSLSPAGIYEQYF,TGTGCCAGCAGCTTAAGTCCAGCGGGGATCTACGAGCAGTACTTC
TRBJ2-7,.,.,TRBV4-1,CASSQGGQWTYEQYF,TGCGCCAGCAGCCAGGGTGGACAGTGGACCTACGAGCAGTACTTC
TRBJ2-3,.,.,TRBV4-2,CASSHATSTDTQYF,TGTGCCAGCAGCCACGCGACTAGCACAGATACGCAGTATTTT
TRBJ2-7,few,.,TRBV12-3/TRBV12-4,CATRQVGSYEQYF,TGTGCCACCAGACAGGTTGGGTCCTACGAGCAGTACTTC
TRBJ2-5,few,TRBD2,TRBV15,CATSIESSGPGTQYF,TGTGCCACCAGCATCGAGAGTAGCGGGCCGGGGACCCAGTACTTC
TRBJ1-6,.,.,TRBV11-2,CASSLDPGAPLHF,TGTGCCAGCAGCTTAGATCCGGGAGCACCCCTCCACTTT